Listed below are T cell receptor beta chains from one sample, sequenced in a study of beta chain features in type 1 diabetes. Using immunoSEQ multiplex PCR, the repertoire was profiled, and TCRdb retains in-frame clones only, with some absent. Seen here are about 220,000 clones, about a tenth observed once, and the top ten hold approximately 1.4%. The source material was central memory CD4+ T cells from blood. The receptor set was obtained from a man younger than 30 in good health. The CDR3 runs from the conserved cysteine through the conserved F or W. The D gene is left open where the match is weak. Clone size is not always given. Where it is, it says once, few, many or a class for expanded clones.

D gene	clone size	V gene	J gene	CDR3 protein	CDR3 DNA
.	.	TRBV4-2	TRBJ2-7	CASSSGTFAPYEQYF	TGTGCCAGCAGCTCCGGGACCTTCGCCCCGTACGAGCAGTACTTC
.	few	TRBV6-5	TRBJ2-7	CASSELNPYEQYF	TGTGCCAGCAGTGAATTAAATCCGTACGAGCAGTACTTC
.	few	TRBV18	TRBJ2-7	CASSPGGAGPTYEQYF	TGTGCCAGCTCACCGGGGGGTGCGGGGCCCACCTACGAGCAGTACTTC
.	few	TRBV2	TRBJ2-3	CASRTESDTQYF	TGTGCCAGCAGGACGGAATCAGATACGCAGTATTTT
TRBD1	.	TRBV29-1	TRBJ2-5	CSAGRGQGGLGETQYF	TGCAGCGCCGGGCGTGGACAGGGCGGTTTGGGAGAGACCCAGTACTTC
TRBD2	few	TRBV4-1	TRBJ2-4	CASSLGSFRAGENIQYF	TGCGCCAGCAGCCTAGGCTCCTTCCGTGCGGGAGAAAACATTCAGTACTTC
.	few	TRBV11-2	TRBJ2-4	CASSLGAGTAKNIQYF	TGTGCCAGCAGCTTAGGGGCCGGGACGGCTAAAAACATTCAGTACTTC
.	few	TRBV5-1	TRBJ2-1	CASSFFDLNNEQFF	TGCGCCAGCAGCTTCTTTGATCTCAACAATGAGCAGTTCTTC
.	.	TRBV7-9	TRBJ2-3	CASSYQVTGESTDTQYF	TGTGCCAGCAGCTACCAAGTGACGGGAGAAAGCACAGATACGCAGTATTTT
.	many	TRBV7-9	TRBJ2-3	CASSLRLSQVTDTQYF	TGTGCCAGCAGCTTACGTCTCTCGCAGGTCACAGATACGCAGTATTTT
TRBD2	many	TRBV11-2	TRBJ2-1	CASSRTSGSDEQFF	TGTGCCAGCAGCCGGACTAGCGGGAGTGATGAGCAGTTCTTC
.	few	TRBV7-9	TRBJ2-1	CASSPRESLDEQFF	TGTGCCAGCAGCCCCCGCGAATCTCTAGATGAGCAGTTCTTC
.	few	TRBV14	TRBJ2-1	CASSRTLAPYNEQFF	TGTGCCAGCAGCCGAACCTTGGCCCCTTACAATGAGCAGTTCTTC
.	.	TRBV30	TRBJ2-2	CAWRGRAGTGELFF	TGTGCCTGGAGGGGCAGGGCAGGGACCGGGGAGCTGTTTTTT
.	.	TRBV6-1	TRBJ2-2	CASSEMWGSGELFF	TGTGCCAGCAGTGAAATGTGGGGTTCCGGGGAGCTGTTTTTT
.	.	TRBV2	TRBJ1-2	CASSALMEGDYGYTF	TGTGCCAGCAGTGCCTTAATGGAGGGGGACTATGGCTACACCTTC
.	.	TRBV2	TRBJ2-1	CASSEERYNEQFF	TGTGCCAGCAGTGAAGAGAGGTACAATGAGCAGTTCTTC
TRBD2	many	TRBV29-1	TRBJ2-3	CSVDPTRGADTQYF	TGCAGCGTTGACCCAACCCGGGGGGCAGATACGCAGTATTTT
.	.	TRBV4-3	TRBJ2-1	CASSQGRHEQFF	TGCGCCAGCAGCCAAGGAAGGCATGAGCAGTTCTTC
.	few	TRBV28	TRBJ2-3	CASSTGDFTDTQYF	TGTGCCAGCAGCACAGGAGACTTCACAGATACGCAGTATTTT
.	few	TRBV10-3	TRBJ1-1	CAIRTEMNTEAFF	TGTGCCATCCGCACAGAAATGAACACTGAAGCTTTCTTT
.	few	TRBV5-1	TRBJ2-3	CASSLEGRTDTQYF	TGCGCCAGCAGCTTAGAAGGCCGCACAGATACGCAGTATTTT
TRBD2	.	TRBV29-1	TRBJ2-7	CSSRIQRLAGGHPYYEQYF	TGCAGCTCGCGAATCCAGAGACTAGCGGGAGGGCACCCCTACTACGAGCAGTACTTC
.	once	TRBV7-6	TRBJ2-2	CASSFTGDTGELFF	TGTGCCAGCAGCTTTACAGGAGACACCGGGGAGCTGTTTTTT
TRBD2	.	TRBV7-2	TRBJ2-4	CASSLGAGGRIQYF	TGTGCCAGCAGCTTAGGAGCGGGAGGACGGATTCAGTACTTC
TRBD1	.	TRBV5-1	TRBJ1-2	CASSLGPGTGLYGYTF	TGCGCCAGCAGCTTGGGGCCCGGGACAGGGCTCTATGGCTACACCTTC
.	few	TRBV2	TRBJ2-3	CASSRQGGTDTQYF	TGTGCCAGCAGTCGACAGGGAGGAACAGATACGCAGTATTTT
.	.	TRBV7-8	TRBJ2-3	CASSSGVADGGTDTQYF	TGTGCCAGCAGCTCCGGCGTGGCGGACGGGGGCACAGATACGCAGTATTTT
TRBD2	few	TRBV28	TRBJ2-7	CASHPGGGAYEQYF	TGTGCCAGCCACCCGGGGGGGGGCGCCTACGAGCAGTACTTC
TRBD2	.	TRBV5-4	TRBJ2-7	CASSLDAGGEQYF	TGTGCCAGCAGCTTGGATGCGGGGGGCGAGCAGTACTTC
.	.	TRBV7-6	TRBJ2-1	CASSLIVGRVNEQFF	TGTGCCAGCAGCTTAATTGTCGGCCGGGTCAATGAGCAGTTCTTC
.	few	TRBV27	TRBJ2-7	CASSLPGRDLSGEQYF	TGTGCCAGCAGTCTACCCGGCCGGGATCTCTCCGGCGAGCAGTACTTC
.	few	TRBV30	TRBJ1-3	CAWTTGFSGNTIYF	TGTGCCTGGACTACAGGGTTCTCTGGAAACACCATATATTTT
.	few	TRBV4-1	TRBJ2-4	CASSRSASDRDIQYF	TGCGCCAGCAGCCGTAGCGCCTCCGATCGGGACATTCAGTACTTC
.	.	TRBV5-1	TRBJ2-5	CASSLGNQETQYF	TGCGCCAGCAGCTTGGGGAACCAAGAGACCCAGTACTTC
TRBD2	many	TRBV7-2	TRBJ2-3	CASSLGLAGGGDTQYF	TGTGCCAGCAGCTTAGGGTTAGCGGGAGGAGGAGATACGCAGTATTTT
.	many	TRBV7-2	TRBJ2-7	CASSFQAGVNEQYF	TGTGCCAGCAGCTTCCAGGCCGGCGTGAACGAGCAGTACTTC
TRBD1	few	TRBV11-2	TRBJ1-5	CASSGPGTGAGQPQHF	TGTGCCAGCAGCGGACCCGGGACAGGGGCGGGTCAGCCCCAGCATTTT
TRBD1	few	TRBV6-6	TRBJ2-3	CASRTAGDRGTDTQYF	TGTGCCAGCAGGACCGCAGGGGACAGGGGTACAGATACGCAGTATTTT
.	.	TRBV7-9	TRBJ2-5	CASSLKETQYF	TGTGCCAGCAGCCTGAAAGAGACCCAGTACTTC
TRBD2	.	TRBV9	TRBJ2-7	CASSVEVAGEQYF	TGTGCCAGCAGCGTAGAGGTAGCGGGGGAGCAGTACTTC